A single sample gave rise to the 24 T cell receptor beta chains below, sequenced in a study of graft-versus-host responses after intestinal transplantation. Produced via immunoSEQ multiplex PCR; TCRdb's table is partial and in-frame only. The sample includes 95,000 to 150,000 clones, 85% to 95% of them seen just once. Antigen specificity for these receptors is unknown. The starting material was unstimulated CD8+ T cells sorted from spleen or lymph node cells, obtained before intestinal transplant. The receptors derive from a human donor who received an intestinal transplant.

V and J are TRBV30 and TRBJ1-5; 10 bases align to TRBD1. Trimming removed 8 bases from V and 2 bases from J; junction bases left unmatched: 9. The V gene's germline CDR1 is GTSNPN and CDR2 SVGIG (reference sequence). This CDR3 region has 15 residues. The CDR3, as DNA: TGTGCCACACGGGACAGGGGCCAGGGCAATCAGCCCCAGCATTTT. It translates to CATRDRGQGNQPQHF. The full variable domain, its missing parts supplied by reference TRBV30 and TRBJ1-5, is SQTIHQWPATLVQPVGSPLSLECTVEGTSNPNLYWYRQAAGRGLQLLFYSVGIGQISSEVPQNLSASRPQDRQFILSSKKLLLSDSGFYLCATRDRGQGNQPQHFGDGTRLSIL.

This chain uses TRBV9 with TRBJ1-4; 8 bases align to TRBD1. Looked up from germline, CDR1 is SGDLS and CDR2 is YYNGEE. With 3 bases clipped from V and 6 bases from J, the junction kept 10 bases outside the gene matches. The CDR3 is 16 residues long. The CDR3 spells CASSAVTGEGDEKLFF. CDR3 bases: TGTGCCAGCAGCGCAGTGACAGGGGAGGGTGATGAAAAACTGTTTTTT. Complete variable domain (other parts from reference TRBV9 and TRBJ1-4): DSGVTQTPKHLITATGQRVTLRCSPRSGDLSVYWYQQSLDQGLQFLIQYYNGEERAKGNILERFSAQQFPDLHSELNLSSLELGDSALYFCASSAVTGEGDEKLFFGSGTQLSVL.

The V gene is TRBV19, the J gene TRBJ1-5; tentative D call: TRBD1 (6 bases). The CDR3 is 17 amino acids. Germline assignment: CDR1 LNHDA and CDR2 SQIVND (reference sequence). V was clipped by 7 bases and J by 0 bases, with 19 bases between them. CDR3 sequence: CASIGTGSKNSNQPQHF. CDR3 coding DNA: TGTGCCAGTATAGGAACAGGGTCTAAAAATAGCAATCAGCCCCAGCATTTT.

The chain joins TRBV28 to TRBJ2-7, with D unresolved. Germline V lookup: CDR1 MDHEN, CDR2 SYDVKM. This CDR3 region has 12 residues. V shed 10 bases and J shed 1 base, with 11 bases lying between them. CDR3 protein: CATRTESYEQYF. The CDR3 DNA reads TGTGCCACCCGGACGGAATCCTACGAGCAGTACTTC.

The chain is built from TRBV28 and TRBJ2-5, with D tentatively TRBD1 or TRBD2 (5 bases each). The CDR3 totals 11 residues. Germline V CDR1 and CDR2: MDHEN, SYDVKM. V was trimmed by 4 bases and J by 7 bases, leaving 7 bases between them. CDR3 region: CASSYGGTQYF. CDR3 in DNA: TGTGCCAGCAGTTATGGGGGGACCCAGTACTTC.

This clone was recorded a few times. The chain employs TRBV11-2 and TRBJ2-7; no firm D call. V was shortened by 1 base and J by 3 bases, with 4 bases between the two germline ends. The CDR3 covers 12 residues. Per the germline V gene, CDR1 is SGHAT and CDR2 is FQNNGV. DNA for the CDR3: TGTGCCAGCAGCTTAGTTTTCTACGAGCAGTACTTC. Its protein is CASSLVFYEQYF.

J is TRBJ2-7 and V is TRBV28; 11 bases match TRBD2. V shed 5 bases, J shed 5 bases, and the junction held 5 bases outside the gene matches. The CDR3 covers 14 residues. Germline CDR1 and CDR2: MDHEN and SYDVKM. For the CDR3, the DNA is TGTGCCAGCAGTCAACTAGCGGGAGTGCACGAGCAGTACTTC. This codes for CASSQLAGVHEQYF.

This clone was observed once. J is TRBJ2-3 and V is TRBV28; 9 nucleotides match TRBD2. The V gene end was trimmed by 5 bases and the J gene end by 0 bases; junction bases not matched to a gene: 15. CDR3 size: 19 residues. The germline V gene has CDR1 MDHEN and CDR2 SYDVKM. For the CDR3, the DNA is TGTGCCAGCAGTCCCCTGGTGAGCGGGAGGTCGTATAGCACAGATACGCAGTATTTT. It encodes CASSPLVSGRSYSTDTQYF. The full variable domain, in which reference TRBV28 and TRBJ2-3 provide the parts outside the CDR3, is DVKVTQSSRYLVKRTGEKVFLECVQDMDHENMFWYRQDPGLGLRLIYFSYDVKMKEKGDIPEGYSVSREKKERFSLILESASTNQTSMYLCASSPLVSGRSYSTDTQYFGPGTRLTVL.

The chain couples TRBV6-5 to TRBJ2-7; D is ambiguous. The CDR3 runs 15 residues. With 6 bases removed from V and 2 bases from J, the gap between germline ends came to 17 bases. In germline, CDR1 is MNHEY, CDR2 SVGAGI. The CDR3 DNA follows: TGTGCCAGCAGCCTCTTTAGCAGGAGACCCTACGAGCAGTACTTC. It is translated as CASSLFSRRPYEQYF.

This chain links TRBV28 with TRBJ1-5, with a tentative D call TRBD1 (5 bases). The length of the CDR3 is 14 residues. CDR1 MDHEN and CDR2 SYDVKM come from the germline V gene. The V end lost 4 bases, the J end lost 5 bases, and 12 bases lay between the germline ends. The CDR3 is CASSSIQGYQPQHF. In DNA form, the CDR3 reads TGTGCCAGCAGTTCTATCCAGGGCTATCAGCCCCAGCATTTT.

The rearrangement links TRBV30 to TRBJ2-1; TRBD2 matches at 8 bases. The CDR3 totals 17 residues. The V and J ends lost 0 bases and 3 bases, in that order; junction bases with no gene match: 10. The germline V gene encodes CDR1 GTSNPN and CDR2 SVGIG (reference sequence). The chain's CDR3 is CAWSVVEREKGYNEQFF. The DNA of the CDR3 is TGTGCCTGGAGTGTAGTTGAGCGGGAGAAGGGCTACAATGAGCAGTTCTTC.

The rearrangement joins TRBV11-2 to TRBJ2-1; D ambiguous. From germline, CDR1 is SGHAT and CDR2 FQNNGV. The V gene lost 5 bases and the J gene lost 7 bases, with 15 bases spanning the gap. This CDR3 contains 14 residues. For the CDR3, the DNA is TGTGCCAGCAGCAAGCCTTTGGGTGTGAATGAGCAGTTCTTC. Translation: CASSKPLGVNEQFF. Based on the CDR3 plus reference TRBV11-2 and TRBJ2-1, the full variable domain is EAGVAQSPRYKIIEKRQSVAFWCNPISGHATLYWYQQILGQGPKLLIQFQNNGVVDDSQLPKDRFSAERLKGVDSTLKIQPAKLEDSAVYLCASSKPLGVNEQFFGPGTRLTVL.

The sample holds one count of this clone. The chain uses TRBV4-3 and TRBJ1-1, with 7 bases aligning to TRBD1. CDR3 length equals 16 residues. CDR1 is LGHNA and CDR2 is YSLEER in the germline V gene. With 0 bases clipped from V and 2 bases from J, the junction kept 6 bases outside the gene matches. For the CDR3, the DNA is TGCGCCAGCAGCCAAGACATCCGACAGGGAAACACTGAAGCTTTCTTT. It translates to CASSQDIRQGNTEAFF.

The chain combines TRBV7-8 with TRBJ2-3; 7 bases map to TRBD2. This CDR3 is built from 15 residues. The ends lost 0 bases at V and 0 bases at J; junction bases unmatched: 0. Per the germline V gene, CDR1 is SGHVS and CDR2 is FQNEAQ. The CDR3 bases are TGTGCCAGCAGCTTAGCGGGGGGGAGCACAGATACGCAGTATTTT. Its protein is CASSLAGGSTDTQYF.

The chain combines TRBV7-9 with TRBJ1-2; maybe TRBD1 (6 bases). V was shortened by 6 bases and J by 5 bases, with 16 bases between the two germline ends. Germline assignment: CDR1 SEHNR and CDR2 FQNEAQ (reference sequence). The length of the CDR3 is 14 residues. The CDR3 bases are TGTGCCAGCAGGTTGGCGACAGGCGCATATGGCTACACCTTC. Translation gives CASRLATGAYGYTF.

The V and J genes are TRBV6-5 and TRBJ2-5; D not resolved. In germline, CDR1 is MNHEY, CDR2 SVGAGI. This CDR3 has 11 amino acids. V was shortened by 6 bases and J by 7 bases, with 9 bases between the two germline ends. CDR3 protein: CASRASWTQYF. Written as DNA, the CDR3 is TGTGCCAGCAGAGCCTCGTGGACCCAGTACTTC.

This clone was counted once. The same CDR3 also results from other DNA sequences found in this sample. CDR3 loop: CASSLQPSPGGNQPQHF. In DNA form, the CDR3 reads TGTGCCAGCAGTTTACAACCCTCTCCGGGGGGCAATCAGCCCCAGCATTTT. V and J are TRBV28 and TRBJ1-5; weak D call: TRBD1 (5 bases). CDR1 is MDHEN, CDR2 SYDVKM, per germline. The CDR3 totals 17 residues. V lost 2 bases and J 2 bases, leaving 16 bases between the germline ends.

The chain is built from TRBV2 and TRBJ2-7; weak D call: TRBD2 (6 bases). V was clipped by 6 bases and J by 2 bases, with 11 bases between them. The CDR3 sequence is 13 residues long. Germline V gene lookup returns CDR1 SNHLY and CDR2 FYNNEI. Here the CDR3 DNA reads TGTGCCAGCAGGGGGGGAGAAACCTACGAGCAGTACTTC. Translation gives CASRGGETYEQYF.

The chain recombines TRBV5-1 with TRBJ2-1; D is ambiguous. CDR1 and CDR2 (germline): SGHRS, YFSETQ. The CDR3 loop spans 12 amino acids. With 3 bases removed from V and 4 bases from J, the gap between germline ends came to 5 bases. The CDR3, as DNA: TGCGCCAGCAGCTCCGCATACAATGAGCAGTTCTTC. Protein sequence: CASSSAYNEQFF.

The J gene is TRBJ2-1, the V gene TRBV13, with 10 nucleotides matching TRBD2. Germline V gene sequence: CDR1 PRHDT, CDR2 FYEKMQ (reference sequence). CDR3 length equals 14 residues. The V segment lost 0 bases and the J segment 10 bases; nucleotides outside the gene matches: 3. DNA of the CDR3: TGTGCCAGCAGCTTAGGACTAGCGGGGCCAGAGCAGTTCTTC. Translated, it gives CASSLGLAGPEQFF.

The rearrangement uses TRBV9 and TRBJ2-7; TRBD1 matches 7 bases. V was pared by 0 bases and J by 6 bases, with 3 bases of the junction left unmatched. Germline assignment: CDR1 SGDLS and CDR2 YYNGEE. This CDR3 spans 13 amino acids. The CDR3 region is CASSVGGGGEQYF. CDR3 bases: TGTGCCAGCAGCGTAGGAGGGGGCGGCGAGCAGTACTTC. Filled out from reference TRBV9 and TRBJ2-7, the complete variable domain reads DSGVTQTPKHLITATGQRVTLRCSPRSGDLSVYWYQQSLDQGLQFLIQYYNGEERAKGNILERFSAQQFPDLHSELNLSSLELGDSALYFCASSVGGGGEQYFGPGTRLTVT.

This chain uses TRBV4-1 with TRBJ2-7, with a tentative D call TRBD1 (6 bases). CDR1 is MGHRA, CDR2 YSYEKL, per germline. V shed 0 bases and J shed 2 bases, with 11 bases lying between them. The CDR3 loop spans 15 amino acids. The CDR3 sequence is CASSQDAWTAYEQYF. The CDR3 coding sequence is TGCGCCAGCAGCCAAGATGCCTGGACAGCCTACGAGCAGTACTTC.

The chain has TRBV19 and TRBJ2-7, with unresolved D. Germline assignment: CDR1 LNHDA and CDR2 SQIVND (reference sequence). V was shortened by 2 bases and J by 2 bases, with 10 bases between the two germline ends. The CDR3 loop spans 14 amino acids. CDR3 DNA sequence: TGTGCCAGTAGTATATCCCCTTCTGCCTACGAGCAGTACTTC. As protein: CASSISPSAYEQYF.

The V gene is TRBV7-9, the J gene TRBJ2-5; 12 positions match TRBD2. The CDR3 covers 16 residues. V shed 3 bases and J 1 base; nucleotides not matched to a gene: 3. Looked up from germline, CDR1 is SEHNR and CDR2 is FQNEAQ (reference sequence). Here the CDR3 reads CASSFLTSGSQETQYF. For the CDR3, the DNA is TGTGCCAGCAGCTTCTTGACTAGCGGGAGCCAAGAGACCCAGTACTTC.